The rows below give T cell receptor beta chains drawn from one sample of a study of OX40 agonist ivuxolimab in advanced cancers. The table came from immunoSEQ multiplex PCR; TCRdb's copy has only in-frame clones and leaves some out. The sample has some 66,000 clones, 75% to 90% seen once; the top ten hold 2% to 2.5%. This specimen was CD4+ or CD8+ T cells sorted from blood, taken in a trial of the OX40 agonist ivuxolimab. These TCRs come from an adult with an advanced solid tumor such as melanoma, head and neck, liver or kidney cancer. CDR3s include the opening cysteine and the closing phenylalanine or tryptophan. The D gene is left open where the match is weak. Expanded clones are given a class, and other clones once, few, many or no size at all.

D gene	V gene	clone size	J gene	CDR3 DNA	CDR3 protein
.	TRBV28	.	TRBJ1-1	TGTGCCAGCAGTGAGAACACTGAAGCTTTCTTT	CASSENTEAFF
.	TRBV11-1	.	TRBJ2-1	TGTGCCAGCAGCTTAGAATACGCGACGTCGGAGCAGTTCTTC	CASSLEYATSEQFF
.	TRBV7-2	.	TRBJ1-5	TGTGCCAGCAGGCCCGGGACCGGCTATTTGCGGGGCAATCAGCCCCAGCATTTT	CASRPGTGYLRGNQPQHF
.	TRBV29-1	.	TRBJ2-1	TGCAGCGTTGTATGGATTTCCCATGAGCAGTTCTTC	CSVVWISHEQFF
.	TRBV4-1	.	TRBJ2-2	TGCGCCAGCAGCCAAAGGTTAGCGGTGAACACCGGGGAGCTGTTTTTT	CASSQRLAVNTGELFF
.	TRBV10-3	.	TRBJ1-3	TGTGCCATCAGCTCAGGGTTTGCGTACTCTGGAAACACCATATATTTT	CAISSGFAYSGNTIYF
TRBD2	TRBV10-3	.	TRBJ2-5	TGTGCCATCAGCGGGGAGGGTAGGGAGACCCAGTACTTC	CAISGEGRETQYF
.	TRBV10-2	few	TRBJ2-7	TGCGCCAGCAGGGGGAGGACAGACTCCTACGAGCAGTACTTC	CASRGRTDSYEQYF
.	TRBV7-9	.	TRBJ2-6	TGTGCCAGCAGCTTAGGGGCCTCTGGGGCCAACGTCCTGACTTTC	CASSLGASGANVLTF
.	TRBV5-1	few	TRBJ1-4	TGCGCCAGCAGCTTGGTTGGGACGGACTTGGGACGGGGTGAAAAACTGTTTTTT	CASSLVGTDLGRGEKLFF
.	TRBV28	.	TRBJ1-6	TGTGCCAGCAGTTTTCGCAGGGGCTCCTATAATTCACCCCTCCACTTT	CASSFRRGSYNSPLHF
.	TRBV6-1	once	TRBJ1-2	TGTTATGTAACAGGCGGGGACTATGGCTACACCTTC	CYVTGGDYGYTF
.	TRBV11-2	.	TRBJ2-5	TGTGCCAGCAGCTCAAGTCGGGGGCATCGAGAGACCCAGTACTTC	CASSSSRGHRETQYF
.	TRBV15	.	TRBJ1-2	TGTGCCACCAGCAGATCGGAACAGGGACTTAACTATGGCTACACCTTC	CATSRSEQGLNYGYTF
TRBD1	TRBV6-1	.	TRBJ2-5	TGTGCCAGCAGTGGACGGACAGGGGGAGTTCGGACCCAGTACTTC	CASSGRTGGVRTQYF
.	TRBV5-5	.	TRBJ1-3	TGTGCCAGCAGCTTGGTGTGGGAATCTGGAAACACCATATATTTT	CASSLVWESGNTIYF
TRBD1	TRBV12-5	.	TRBJ2-7	TGTGCTAGTGGTTTTTCAGGACAGGTCGAGCAGTACTTC	CASGFSGQVEQYF
TRBD1	TRBV10-2	.	TRBJ1-1	TGCGCCAGTCTGCCGGGACAGCAGAACACTGAAGCTTTCTTT	CASLPGQQNTEAFF
TRBD2	TRBV25-1	.	TRBJ2-2	TGTGCCAGCAGTGAGTTCGGACTAGCGGGTATGACCGGGGAGCTGTTTTTT	CASSEFGLAGMTGELFF
TRBD1	TRBV27	.	TRBJ2-5	TGTGCCAGCAGTTTATCGGACAGGGGAGAGACCCAGTACTTC	CASSLSDRGETQYF
.	TRBV21-1	.	TRBJ2-4	TGTGCCAGCAGCAAAAATTCCACCCGACAGGGCTTCTTAGCCAAAAACATTCAGTACTTC	CASSKNSTRQGFLAKNIQYF
.	TRBV29-1	.	TRBJ1-2	TGCAGCGTCGGGCGGGGGGCAGGGGCGCGACGGTCCTCTAACTATGGCTACACCTTC	CSVGRGAGARRSSNYGYTF
.	TRBV7-6	few	TRBJ2-3	TGTGCCAGCAGCCCAAACGGACTGACTAGCACAGATACGCAGTATTTT	CASSPNGLTSTDTQYF
.	TRBV7-2	.	TRBJ1-2	TGTGCCAGCAGCTTTCATAATATACAGGGCGGCGGCTACACCTTC	CASSFHNIQGGGYTF
.	TRBV29-1	.	TRBJ1-3	TGCAGCGTCAAACAGGGAAACTCTGGAAACACCATATATTTT	CSVKQGNSGNTIYF
.	TRBV5-4	.	TRBJ2-1	TGTGCCAGCAGCTTGGGACTAGTCGGTGAGCAGTTCTTC	CASSLGLVGEQFF
TRBD1	TRBV7-9	.	TRBJ1-4	TGTGCCAGCAGCTTGGGACAGGATAATGAAAAACTGTTTTTT	CASSLGQDNEKLFF
.	TRBV30	.	TRBJ1-1	TGTGCCTCCACGGGCAGGGGACGTACTGAAGCTTTCTTT	CASTGRGRTEAFF
.	TRBV6-7	.	TRBJ2-7	TGTGCCAGCAGTTCCGGGGACGAGCAGTACTTC	CASSSGDEQYF
.	TRBV25-1	.	TRBJ1-3	TGTGCCAGCAGTGAGAACCGGGTCTCCTCTGGAAACACCATATATTTT	CASSENRVSSGNTIYF